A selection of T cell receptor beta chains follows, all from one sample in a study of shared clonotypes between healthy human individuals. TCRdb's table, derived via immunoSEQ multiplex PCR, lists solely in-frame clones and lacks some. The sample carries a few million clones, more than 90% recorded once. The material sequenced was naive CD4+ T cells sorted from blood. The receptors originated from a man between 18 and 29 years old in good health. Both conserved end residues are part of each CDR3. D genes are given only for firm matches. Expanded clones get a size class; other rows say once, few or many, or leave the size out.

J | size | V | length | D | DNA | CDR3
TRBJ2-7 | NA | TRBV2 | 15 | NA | TGTGCCAGCAAAGAATCTGGATTGGGCACCTACGAGCAGTACTTC | CASKESGLGTYEQYF
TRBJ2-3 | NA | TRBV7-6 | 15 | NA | TGTGCCAGCAGCTTACGTGACACGCGCACAGATACGCAGTATTTT | CASSLRDTRTDTQYF
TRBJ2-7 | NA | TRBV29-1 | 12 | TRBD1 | TGCAGCGTCCTCCGGGACAGCTACGAGCAGTACTTC | CSVLRDSYEQYF
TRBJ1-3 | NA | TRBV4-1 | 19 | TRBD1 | TGCGCCAGCAGCCAAGTTCCGGACAGGGCCCTTGGCTCTGGAAACACCATATATTTT | CASSQVPDRALGSGNTIYF
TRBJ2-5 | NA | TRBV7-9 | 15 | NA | TGTGCCAGCAGCACTGGGACCATATGGGGTGAGACCCAGTACTTC | CASSTGTIWGETQYF
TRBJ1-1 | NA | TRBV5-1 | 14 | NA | TGCGCCAGCAGCCAAGGACACGGGGCTGAAGAAGCTTTCTTT | CASSQGHGAEEAFF
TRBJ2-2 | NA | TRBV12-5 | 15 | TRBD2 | TGTGCCTCGTCGCCTAGCGGGGGGCTCACCGGGGAGCTGTTTTTT | CASSPSGGLTGELFF
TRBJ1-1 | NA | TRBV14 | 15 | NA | TGTGCCAGCAGCCAAGATATCCCTCTGAACACTGAAGCTTTCTTT | CASSQDIPLNTEAFF
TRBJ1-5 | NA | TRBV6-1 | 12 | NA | TGTGCCAGCAGTGAACGTGATCAGCCCCAGCATTTT | CASSERDQPQHF
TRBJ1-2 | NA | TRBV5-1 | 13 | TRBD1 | TGCGCCAGCAGCTTGGCAGGGGGCACTGGCTACACCTTC | CASSLAGGTGYTF
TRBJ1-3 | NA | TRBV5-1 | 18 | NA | TGCGCCAGCAGCTTGTCAGGGCGGGTAGCTGGCTCTGGAAACACCATATATTTT | CASSLSGRVAGSGNTIYF
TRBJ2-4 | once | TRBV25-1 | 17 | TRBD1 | TGTGCCAGCAGTGAGAGACAGGGGGGGGAATCGGTAAACATTCAGTACTTC | CASSERQGGESVNIQYF
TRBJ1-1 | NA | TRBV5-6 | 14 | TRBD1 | TGTGCCAGCACCGAAATGGGTACAGGGGGGCAAGCTTTCTTT | CASTEMGTGGQAFF
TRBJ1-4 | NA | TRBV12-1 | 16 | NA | TGTGCCAGCAGCTTCCTAGGGGCAAGACAAAATGAAAAACTGTTTTTT | CASSFLGARQNEKLFF
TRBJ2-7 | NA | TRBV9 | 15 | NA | TGTGCCAGCAGCGTAGGTGAGGGAAAAACCTACGAGCAGTACTTC | CASSVGEGKTYEQYF
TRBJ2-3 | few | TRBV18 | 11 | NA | TGTGCCAGCTCACCAAAAGATACGCAGTATTTT | CASSPKDTQYF
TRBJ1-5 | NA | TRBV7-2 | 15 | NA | TGTGCCAGCAGCTCCCAGGTTTATAGCAATCAGCCCCAGCATTTT | CASSSQVYSNQPQHF
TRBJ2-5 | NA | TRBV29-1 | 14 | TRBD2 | TGCAGCGTCCAGACTAGCGGGGGGCCCTTTCCCCAGTACTTC | CSVQTSGGPFPQYF
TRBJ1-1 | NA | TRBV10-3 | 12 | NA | TGTGCCATCAGTGCGGGCTATGACGTGGCTTTCTTT | CAISAGYDVAFF
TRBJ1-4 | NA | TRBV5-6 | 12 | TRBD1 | TGTGCCAGCACCCAGGGACAGGGATCACTGTTTTTT | CASTQGQGSLFF
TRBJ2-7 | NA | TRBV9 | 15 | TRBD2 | TGTGCCAGCAGTGTAACAGCGGGAGGGACCTACGAGCAGTACTTC | CASSVTAGGTYEQYF
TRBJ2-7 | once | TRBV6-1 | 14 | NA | TGTGCCAGCAGTCGCAGGGAGAGCTCCTACGAGCAGTACTTC | CASSRRESSYEQYF